One and the same sample provided the 8 T cell receptor beta chains below, sequenced in a study of T cell changes during pregnancy in multiple sclerosis. Generated by immunoSEQ multiplex PCR, the TCRdb table keeps only in-frame clones and is missing some. The sample has nearly 40,000 clones, roughly 94% seen once; the top ten hold 0.75% to 0.85%. The sequencing used CD4+ T cells from peripheral blood mononuclear cells, collected in the third trimester of pregnancy. Receptors originate from a female donor with multiple sclerosis, enrolled in a pregnancy study.

V is TRBV10-3 and J is TRBJ2-3, with 10 bases matching TRBD1. V lost 8 bases and J lost 4; bases outside the gene matches: 15. CDR1 is ENHRY and CDR2 is SYGVKD in the germline V gene. The CDR3 contains 17 residues. In DNA, the CDR3 is TGTGCCATCGGTGGGAACCACCGGGACAGGGGATCAGATACGCAGTATTTT. Its translation is CAIGGNHRDRGSDTQYF.

The J gene is TRBJ2-3, the V gene TRBV7-6, with D possibly TRBD1 on 6 matching bases. This CDR3 region has 16 residues. V was cut by 5 bases and J by 4 bases, with 19 bases left in between. Germline V gene lookup returns CDR1 SGHVS and CDR2 FNYEAQ. The CDR3 DNA follows: TGTGCCAGCAGCAGAGAGGGGGTAGGGTTCGCAGATACGCAGTATTTT. Translation gives CASSREGVGFADTQYF.

The chain is built from TRBV5-1 and TRBJ2-5; TRBD2 might be the D (5 bases). Looked up from germline, CDR1 is SGHRS and CDR2 is YFSETQ. V was cut by 0 bases and J by 1 base, with 7 bases left in between. The CDR3 spans 14 residues. This CDR3 reads CASSLVRGQETQYF. As DNA, the CDR3 is TGCGCCAGCAGCTTGGTTCGGGGCCAAGAGACCCAGTACTTC.

This rearrangement joins TRBV5-1 to TRBJ1-4; 8 nucleotides align to TRBD1. The junction had 9 bases not matched to a gene; V was cut back by 2 bases and J by 0 bases. Germline-derived CDR1 and CDR2 are SGHRS and YFSETQ. There are 18 residues in the CDR3. CDR3 sequence (DNA): TGCGCCAGCAGCTTTGGGACAGGACGTACTGCAACTAATGAAAAACTGTTTTTT. It codes for CASSFGTGRTATNEKLFF. Using reference TRBV5-1 and TRBJ1-4 for the parts outside the CDR3, the full variable domain is KAGVTQTPRYLIKTRGQQVTLSCSPISGHRSVSWYQQTPGQGLQFLFEYFSETQRNKGNFPGRFSGRQFSNSRSEMNVSTLELGDSALYLCASSFGTGRTATNEKLFFGSGTQLSVL.

J is TRBJ1-2 and V is TRBV7-2; TRBD1 matches 9 bases. CDR3 size: 13 residues. Germline CDR1 SGHTA, CDR2 FQGNSA. Germline trimming cut 3 bases from V and 7 bases from J; bases unmatched to any gene: 3. The CDR3 here is CASSLDRGGGYTF. The CDR3 DNA reads TGTGCCAGCAGCTTGGACAGGGGCGGTGGCTACACCTTC.

This rearrangement joins TRBV18 to TRBJ1-1, with D unclear. This CDR3 spans 14 amino acids. V lost 0 bases and J 4 bases, leaving 9 bases between the germline ends. CDR1 is KGHSH, CDR2 LQKENI, per germline. CDR3 amino acids: CASSPPSGVTEAFF. For the CDR3, the DNA is TGTGCCAGCTCACCACCCTCCGGGGTCACTGAAGCTTTCTTT.

The chain is built from TRBV7-9 and TRBJ1-4; a weak D match, TRBD1 (6 bases). This CDR3 is 14 amino acids long. CDR1 and CDR2 from the germline V gene are SEHNR and FQNEAQ (reference sequence). The V and J ends lost 3 bases and 10 bases respectively, with 15 bases between them. CDR3 sequence: CASSFPGVSGKLFF. The CDR3 region has the DNA TGTGCCAGCAGCTTCCCAGGGGTCTCTGGAAAACTGTTTTTT.

This chain links TRBV4-1 with TRBJ2-7, with 10 positions matching TRBD2. Per the germline V gene, CDR1 is MGHRA and CDR2 is YSYEKL. V shed 5 bases and J 6 bases; nucleotides not matched to a gene: 10. This CDR3 is 15 amino acids long. In nucleotides, the CDR3 is TGCGCCAGCAGCTTAGGGAGCGGGAGGGGCGGCGAGCAGTACTTC. Protein: CASSLGSGRGGEQYF.